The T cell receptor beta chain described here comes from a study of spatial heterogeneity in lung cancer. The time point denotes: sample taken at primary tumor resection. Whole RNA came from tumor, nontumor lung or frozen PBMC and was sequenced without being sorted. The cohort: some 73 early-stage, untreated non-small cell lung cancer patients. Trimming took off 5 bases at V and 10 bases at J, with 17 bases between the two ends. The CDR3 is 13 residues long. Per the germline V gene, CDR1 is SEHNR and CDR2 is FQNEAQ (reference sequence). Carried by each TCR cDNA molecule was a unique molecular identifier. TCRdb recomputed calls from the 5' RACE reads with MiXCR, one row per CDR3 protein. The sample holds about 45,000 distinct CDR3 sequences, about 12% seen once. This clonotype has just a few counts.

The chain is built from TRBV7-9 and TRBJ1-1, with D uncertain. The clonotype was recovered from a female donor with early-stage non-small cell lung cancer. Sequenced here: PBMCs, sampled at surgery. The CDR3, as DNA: TGTGCCAGCAGCCCGCAAGGGTCAGGAGGAGCTTTCTTT. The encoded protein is CASSPQGSGGAFF.